This T cell receptor beta chain was obtained from a study of blood T cell repertoires in COVID-19. About the research overall: T cells, B-cell-depleted T cells, or PBMCs supplied cDNA or gDNA.

This CDR3 comprises 14 residues. V was clipped by 1 base and J by 4 bases, with 8 bases between them. Germline CDR1 is SGHTA and CDR2 is FQGNSA. The repertoire was sequenced with immunoSEQ multiplex PCR; TCRdb's copy has only in-frame clones and lacks some. The table records 250,000 to 350,000 clones, around nine tenths of them present only once. Cohort assignment relied on participant-reported clinical history. Sequencing used PBMCs or T cells enriched from blood (not recorded which). The chain links TRBV7-2 to TRBJ2-1; D gene ambiguous. The TCR sequence derives from a woman between 50 and 59 years old who had been exposed to COVID-19. The CDR3 loop reads CASSLGTTYNEQFF. As DNA, the CDR3 is TGTGCCAGCAGCTTAGGCACTACTTACAATGAGCAGTTCTTC.